This T cell receptor beta chain derives from a study of T-cell reconstitution after alpha-beta-depleted transplantation in children. Findings and caveats of the study: Where alpha-beta T cells came from about two months after transplant was reportedly several hundred expanded graft clones. It was surviving recipient T cells and thymic progenitors that gave some patients high TCRbeta diversity at day 60. T-cell counts and diversity were attributed mostly to newly produced T cells one year after transplant.

The CDR3 loop spans 13 amino acids. The trim removed 10 bases at V and 8 bases at J, leaving 9 bases unmatched. The V gene's germline CDR1 is ENHRY and CDR2 SYGVKD. Unique molecular identifiers were used to barcode this TCRbeta library. TCRdb recomputed calls from the PCR reads with MiXCR, one row per CDR3 protein. The repertoire holds 530,000 or so distinct CDR3 sequences, with over 20% as singletons. With regard to this clonotype: Its antigen is not known.

The material sequenced was PBMCs, taken before TCRalphabeta/CD19-depleted stem cell transplant. The chain has TRBV10-3 and TRBJ2-1; 9 bases agree with TRBD2. The receptor comes from a boy in the first two years of life with Wiskott-Aldrich syndrome, due to receive a stem cell transplant. CDR3 DNA: TGTGCCACCTCTAGCGGGATCGGTTATGAGCAGTTCTTC. As protein: CATSSGIGYEQFF.